This passage covers 8 T cell receptor beta chains from one sample sequenced in a study of T cell responses to AZD1222 COVID-19 vaccine. The data were produced by immunoSEQ multiplex PCR, yet TCRdb's version contains in-frame clones alone and is incomplete. The sample shows some 170,000 clones, 91% of them seen only once. This material consisted of peripheral blood, taken 28 days after the second AZD1222 dose. The source of these receptors is an adult who received the AZD1222 COVID-19 vaccine.

The chain links TRBV6-1 to TRBJ1-6, with no clear D. The CDR3 covers 14 residues. Germline CDR1 reads MNHNS; CDR2 reads SASEGT. The V end was cut by 0 bases, the J end by 10 bases, with 10 bases between. The DNA for the CDR3 is TGTGCCAGCAGTGAAGCACGCGGGCGCTCACCCCTCCACTTT. Encoded protein: CASSEARGRSPLHF.

This rearrangement joins TRBV7-8 to TRBJ2-5; possibly TRBD1 or TRBD2 for D (6 bases each). There are 19 residues in the CDR3. Trimming left V 2 bases short and J 7 bases short, with 29 bases between. The germline V gene has CDR1 SGHVS and CDR2 FQNEAQ. CDR3 nucleotide sequence: TGTGCCAGCAGCTTATCTCGAGGGGGGTCGAGAGACAGTCGGGGGACCCAGTACTTC. Its translation is CASSLSRGGSRDSRGTQYF. Supplemented by reference TRBV7-8 and TRBJ2-5, the full variable domain reads GAGVSQSPRYKVAKRGQDVALRCDPISGHVSLFWYQQALGQGPEFLTYFQNEAQLDKSGLPSDRFFAERPEGSVSTLKIQRTQQEDSAVYLCASSLSRGGSRDSRGTQYFGPGTRLLVL.

The rearrangement uses TRBV5-6 and TRBJ2-1; 8 bases fit TRBD2. The V gene end was trimmed by 4 bases and the J gene end by 9 bases; junction bases not matched to a gene: 21. Germline V lookup: CDR1 SGHDT, CDR2 YYEEEE. This CDR3 contains 18 residues. The CDR3 is CASSRRRVRGGVYFEQFF. The CDR3 region has the DNA TGTGCCAGCAGCCGAAGACGTGTCCGGGGGGGAGTTTACTTTGAGCAGTTCTTC.

The rearrangement links TRBV4-2 to TRBJ2-1, with TRBD2 matching 13 bases. Germline V gene data show CDR1 as LGHNA and CDR2 as YNFKEQ. There are 15 residues in the CDR3. V was pared by 1 base and J by 6 bases, with 0 bases of the junction left unmatched. The CDR3 loop is CASSQGTSGGNEQFF. DNA of the CDR3: TGTGCCAGCAGCCAAGGGACTAGCGGGGGCAATGAGCAGTTCTTC.

This chain connects TRBV5-8 to TRBJ1-2; weak D call: TRBD1 (6 bases). The CDR3 totals 15 residues. Germline V gene lookup returns CDR1 SGHTS and CDR2 YDEGEE. V was pared by 5 bases and J by 4 bases, with 18 bases between. In DNA form, the CDR3 reads TGTGCCAGCAGTTACGCGGGGGCTTCTGTCTATGGCTACACCTTC. Translated: CASSYAGASVYGYTF.

The chain combines TRBV7-9 with TRBJ1-1; 9 nucleotides line up with TRBD1. Unmatched junction bases numbered 9, after V lost 7 bases and J lost 6 bases. The CDR3 has 14 residues. Germline V gene data show CDR1 as SEHNR and CDR2 as FQNEAQ (reference sequence). CDR3 in amino acids: CASTTGTGTAEAFF. The CDR3 nucleotides are TGTGCCAGCACCACGGGGACAGGGACCGCTGAAGCTTTCTTT.

The chain combines TRBV10-2 with TRBJ1-1; 7 positions agree with TRBD1. Trimming at V came to 4 bases and at J to 4 bases, leaving 6 bases not matched to a gene. CDR1 is WSHSY, CDR2 SAAADI, per germline. This CDR3 has 14 amino acids. CDR3 DNA sequence: TGCGCCAGCAGTGGGTACAGGGGATCCACTGAAGCTTTCTTT. Translated: CASSGYRGSTEAFF.

The chain employs TRBV6-1 and TRBJ2-3; 10 nucleotides match TRBD2. The germline V gene has CDR1 MNHNS and CDR2 SASEGT. Trimming at V came to 2 bases and at J to 6 bases, leaving 5 bases not matched to a gene. CDR3 length equals 15 residues. DNA of the CDR3: TGTGCCAGCAGTGAAATCCTAGCGGGGGAGGATACGCAGTATTTT. Translation gives CASSEILAGEDTQYF.